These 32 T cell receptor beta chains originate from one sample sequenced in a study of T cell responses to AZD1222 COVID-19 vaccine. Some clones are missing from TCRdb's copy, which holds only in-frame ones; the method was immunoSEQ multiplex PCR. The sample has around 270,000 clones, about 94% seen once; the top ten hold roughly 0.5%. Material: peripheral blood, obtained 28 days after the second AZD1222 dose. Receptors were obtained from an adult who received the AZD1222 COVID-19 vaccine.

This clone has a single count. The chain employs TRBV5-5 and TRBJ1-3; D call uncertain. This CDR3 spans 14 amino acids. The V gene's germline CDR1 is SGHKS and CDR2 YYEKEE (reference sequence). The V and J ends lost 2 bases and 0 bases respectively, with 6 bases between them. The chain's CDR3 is CASSFEASGNTIYF. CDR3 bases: TGTGCCAGCAGCTTTGAGGCCTCTGGAAACACCATATATTTT.

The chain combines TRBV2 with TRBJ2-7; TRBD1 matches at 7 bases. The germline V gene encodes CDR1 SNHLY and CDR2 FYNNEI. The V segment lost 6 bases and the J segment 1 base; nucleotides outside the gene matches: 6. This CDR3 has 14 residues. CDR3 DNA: TGTGCCAGCAGGCCTTGGGACAGTTCCTACGAGCAGTACTTC. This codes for CASRPWDSSYEQYF.

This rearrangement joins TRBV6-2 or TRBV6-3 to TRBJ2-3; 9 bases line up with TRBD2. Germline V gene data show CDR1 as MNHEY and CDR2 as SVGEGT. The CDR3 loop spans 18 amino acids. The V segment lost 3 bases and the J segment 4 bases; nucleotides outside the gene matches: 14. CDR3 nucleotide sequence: TGTGCCAGCAGTTATACAGGACTAGCGATCTTAGGCGCAGATACGCAGTATTTT. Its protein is CASSYTGLAILGADTQYF.

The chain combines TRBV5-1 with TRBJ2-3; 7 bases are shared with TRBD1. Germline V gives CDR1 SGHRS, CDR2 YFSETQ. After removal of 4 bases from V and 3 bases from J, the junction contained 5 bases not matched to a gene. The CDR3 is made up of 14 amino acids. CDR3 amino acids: CASSPGQATDTQYF. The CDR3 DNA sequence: TGCGCCAGCAGCCCCGGACAGGCGACAGATACGCAGTATTTT.

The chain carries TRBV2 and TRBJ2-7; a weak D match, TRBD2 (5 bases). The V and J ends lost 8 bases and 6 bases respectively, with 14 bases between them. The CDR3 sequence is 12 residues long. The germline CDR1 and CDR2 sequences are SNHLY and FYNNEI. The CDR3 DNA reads TGTGCCAGCGGGAGAGAGGCTGCCGAGCAGTACTTC. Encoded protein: CASGREAAEQYF.

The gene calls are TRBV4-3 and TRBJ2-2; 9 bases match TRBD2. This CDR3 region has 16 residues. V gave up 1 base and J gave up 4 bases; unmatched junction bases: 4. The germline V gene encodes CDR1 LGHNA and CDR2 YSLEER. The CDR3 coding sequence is TGCGCCAGCAGCCAAGTTGGCGGGAGGGGCACCGGGGAGCTGTTTTTT. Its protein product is CASSQVGGRGTGELFF.

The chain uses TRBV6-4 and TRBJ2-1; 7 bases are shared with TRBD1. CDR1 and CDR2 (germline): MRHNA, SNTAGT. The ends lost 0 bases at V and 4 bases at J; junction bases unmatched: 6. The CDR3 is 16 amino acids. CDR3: CASSDSQGGRYNEQFF. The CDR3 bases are TGTGCCAGCAGTGACTCGCAAGGGGGCCGGTACAATGAGCAGTTCTTC.

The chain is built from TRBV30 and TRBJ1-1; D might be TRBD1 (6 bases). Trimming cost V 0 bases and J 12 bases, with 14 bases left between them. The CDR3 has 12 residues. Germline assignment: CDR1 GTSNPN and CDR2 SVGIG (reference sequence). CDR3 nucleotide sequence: TGTGCCTGGAGTGTACTGAAGTGGGGGCCTTTCTTT. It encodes CAWSVLKWGPFF.

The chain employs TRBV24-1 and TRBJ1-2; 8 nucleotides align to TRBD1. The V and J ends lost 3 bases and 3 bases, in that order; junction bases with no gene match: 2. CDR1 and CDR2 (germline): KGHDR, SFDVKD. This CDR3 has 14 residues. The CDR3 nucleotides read TGTGCCACCAGTGATGAGGACAGGGACTATGGCTACACCTTC. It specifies CATSDEDRDYGYTF.

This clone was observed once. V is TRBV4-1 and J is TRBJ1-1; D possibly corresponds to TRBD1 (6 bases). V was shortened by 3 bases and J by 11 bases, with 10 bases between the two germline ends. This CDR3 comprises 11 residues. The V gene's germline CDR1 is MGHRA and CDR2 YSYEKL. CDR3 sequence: CASSQGQGAFF. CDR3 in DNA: TGCGCCAGCAGCCAGGGACAAGGGGCTTTCTTT.

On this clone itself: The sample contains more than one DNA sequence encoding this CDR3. In DNA, the CDR3 is TGCAGCGTTGGTAGGGGGACCTACGAGCAGTACTTC. Translated, it gives CSVGRGTYEQYF. V gene TRBV29-1 combines with J gene TRBJ2-7; possibly TRBD1 for D (6 bases). The germline gives CDR1 SQVTM, CDR2 ANQGSEA. This CDR3 comprises 12 residues. Trimming stripped 4 bases from V and 2 bases from J, with 9 bases between.

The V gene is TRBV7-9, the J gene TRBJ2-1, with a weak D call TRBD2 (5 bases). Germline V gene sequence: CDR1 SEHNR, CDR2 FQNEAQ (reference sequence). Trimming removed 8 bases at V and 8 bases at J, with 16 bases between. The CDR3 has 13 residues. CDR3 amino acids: CASSPGNWDEQFF. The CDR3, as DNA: TGTGCCAGCTCTCCCGGGAATTGGGATGAGCAGTTCTTC.

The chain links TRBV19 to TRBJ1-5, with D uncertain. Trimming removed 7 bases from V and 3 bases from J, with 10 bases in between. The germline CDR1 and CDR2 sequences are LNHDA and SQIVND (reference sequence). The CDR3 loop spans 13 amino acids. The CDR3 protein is CASIGRYNQPQHF. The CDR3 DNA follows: TGTGCCAGTATTGGGAGGTACAATCAGCCCCAGCATTTT.

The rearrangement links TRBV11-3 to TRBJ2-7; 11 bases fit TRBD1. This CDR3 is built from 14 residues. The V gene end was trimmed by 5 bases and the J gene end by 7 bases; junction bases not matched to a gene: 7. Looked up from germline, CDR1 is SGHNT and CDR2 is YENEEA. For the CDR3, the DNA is TGTGCCAGCAGCCCCGGACAGGGGGCGAAAGAGCAGTACTTC. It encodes CASSPGQGAKEQYF.

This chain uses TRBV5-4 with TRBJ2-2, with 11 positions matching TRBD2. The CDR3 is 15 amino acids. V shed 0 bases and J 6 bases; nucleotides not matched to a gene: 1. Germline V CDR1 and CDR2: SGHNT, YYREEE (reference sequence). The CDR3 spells CASSLASGRSGELFF. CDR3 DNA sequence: TGTGCCAGCAGCTTGGCTAGCGGGAGGTCCGGGGAGCTGTTTTTT. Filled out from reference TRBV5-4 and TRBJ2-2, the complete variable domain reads ETGVTQSPTHLIKTRGQQVTLRCSSQSGHNTVSWYQQALGQGPQFIFQYYREEENGRGNFPPRFSGLQFPNYSSELNVNALELDDSALYLCASSLASGRSGELFFGEGSRLTVL.

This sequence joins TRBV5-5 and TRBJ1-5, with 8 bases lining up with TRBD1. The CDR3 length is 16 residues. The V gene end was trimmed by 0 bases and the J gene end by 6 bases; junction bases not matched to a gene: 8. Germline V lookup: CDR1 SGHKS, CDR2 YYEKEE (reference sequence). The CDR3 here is CASSLASGGEIQPQHF. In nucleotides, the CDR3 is TGTGCCAGCAGCTTGGCGTCAGGGGGCGAGATTCAGCCCCAGCATTTT.

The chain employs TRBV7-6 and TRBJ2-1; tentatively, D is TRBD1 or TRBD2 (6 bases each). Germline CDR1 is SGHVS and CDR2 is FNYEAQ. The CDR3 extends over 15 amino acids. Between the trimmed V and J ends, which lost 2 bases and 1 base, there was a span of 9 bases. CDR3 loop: CASSLRGASYNEQFF. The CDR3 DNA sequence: TGTGCCAGCAGCTTAAGGGGGGCATCCTACAATGAGCAGTTCTTC.

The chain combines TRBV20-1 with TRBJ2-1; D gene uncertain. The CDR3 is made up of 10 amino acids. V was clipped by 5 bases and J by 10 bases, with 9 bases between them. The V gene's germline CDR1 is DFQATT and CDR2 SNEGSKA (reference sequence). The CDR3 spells CSAGHLEQFF. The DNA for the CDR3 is TGCAGTGCTGGCCACTTGGAGCAGTTCTTC.

The chain's CDR3 is CASSQSGNEQFF. CDR3 nucleotide sequence: TGTGCCAGCAGCCAAAGTGGAAATGAGCAGTTCTTC. The V and J genes are TRBV3-1 (or the pseudogene TRBV3-2) and TRBJ2-1, with no clear D. The CDR3 sequence is 12 residues long. The germline V and J ends were trimmed by 2 bases and 7 bases, with 6 bases remaining between them. CDR1 LGHDT and CDR2 YNNKEL come from the germline V gene (reference sequence).

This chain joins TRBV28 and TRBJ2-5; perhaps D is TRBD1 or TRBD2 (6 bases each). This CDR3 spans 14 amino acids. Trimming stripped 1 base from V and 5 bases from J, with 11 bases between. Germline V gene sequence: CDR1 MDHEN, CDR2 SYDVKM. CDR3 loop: CASSLLGGAETQYF. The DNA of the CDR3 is TGTGCCAGCAGTTTATTGGGGGGCGCGGAGACCCAGTACTTC.

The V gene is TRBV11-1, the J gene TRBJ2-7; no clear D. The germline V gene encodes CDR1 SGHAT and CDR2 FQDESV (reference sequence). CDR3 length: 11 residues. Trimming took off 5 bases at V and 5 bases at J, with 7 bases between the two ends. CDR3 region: CASSPHNEQYF. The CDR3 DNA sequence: TGTGCCAGCAGCCCCCATAACGAGCAGTACTTC.

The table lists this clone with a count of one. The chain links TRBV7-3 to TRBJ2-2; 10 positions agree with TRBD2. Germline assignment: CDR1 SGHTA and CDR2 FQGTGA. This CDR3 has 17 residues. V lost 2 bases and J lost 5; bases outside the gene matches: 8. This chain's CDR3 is CASSLGASGSGTGELFF. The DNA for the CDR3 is TGTGCCAGCAGCTTAGGGGCTAGCGGGAGCGGAACCGGGGAGCTGTTTTTT.

CDR3 sequence: CASSLGGSETQYF. For the CDR3, the DNA is TGTGCCAGCAGTTTAGGGGGTTCAGAGACCCAGTACTTC. The chain employs TRBV12-3 or TRBV12-4 and TRBJ2-5; D unresolved. V lost 1 base to trimming and J lost 4 bases, with 7 bases between them. CDR3 size: 13 residues.

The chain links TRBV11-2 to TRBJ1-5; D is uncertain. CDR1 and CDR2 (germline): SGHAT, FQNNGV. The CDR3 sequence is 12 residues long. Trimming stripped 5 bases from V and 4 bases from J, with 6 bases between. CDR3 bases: TGTGCCAGCAGCCCGGGGAATCAGCCCCAGCATTTT. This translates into CASSPGNQPQHF.

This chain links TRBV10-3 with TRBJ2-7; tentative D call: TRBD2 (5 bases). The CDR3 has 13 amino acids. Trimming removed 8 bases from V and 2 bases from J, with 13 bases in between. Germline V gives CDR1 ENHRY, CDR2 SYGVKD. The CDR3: CAIANLGTYEQYF. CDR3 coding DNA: TGTGCCATCGCAAACCTCGGGACCTACGAGCAGTACTTC.

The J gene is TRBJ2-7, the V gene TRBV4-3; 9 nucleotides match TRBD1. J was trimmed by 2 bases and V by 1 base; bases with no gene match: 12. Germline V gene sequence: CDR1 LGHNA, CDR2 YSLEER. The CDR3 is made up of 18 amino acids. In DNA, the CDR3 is TGCGCCAGCAGCCAAGTAGGGGGAGGGGACAGGGCCACCTACGAGCAGTACTTC. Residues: CASSQVGGGDRATYEQYF.

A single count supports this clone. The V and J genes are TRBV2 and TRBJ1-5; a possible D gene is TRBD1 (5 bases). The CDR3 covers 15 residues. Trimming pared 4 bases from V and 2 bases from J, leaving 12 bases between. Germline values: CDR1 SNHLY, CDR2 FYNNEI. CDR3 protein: CASSGRARGNQPQHF. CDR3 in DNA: TGTGCCAGCAGTGGCAGGGCAAGAGGCAATCAGCCCCAGCATTTT.

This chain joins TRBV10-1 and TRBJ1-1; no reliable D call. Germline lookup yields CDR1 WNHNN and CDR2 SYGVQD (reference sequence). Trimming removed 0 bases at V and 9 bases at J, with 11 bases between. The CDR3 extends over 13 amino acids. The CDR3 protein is CASSESIRGQAFF. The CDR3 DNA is TGCGCCAGCAGTGAGTCGATCCGAGGCCAAGCTTTCTTT.

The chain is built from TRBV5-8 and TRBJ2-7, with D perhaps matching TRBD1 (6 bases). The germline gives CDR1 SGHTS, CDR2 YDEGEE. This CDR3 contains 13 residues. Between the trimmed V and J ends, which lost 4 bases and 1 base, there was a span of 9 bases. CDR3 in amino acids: CASSNRVSYEQYF. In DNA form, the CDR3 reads TGTGCCAGCAGCAACAGGGTTTCCTACGAGCAGTACTTC.

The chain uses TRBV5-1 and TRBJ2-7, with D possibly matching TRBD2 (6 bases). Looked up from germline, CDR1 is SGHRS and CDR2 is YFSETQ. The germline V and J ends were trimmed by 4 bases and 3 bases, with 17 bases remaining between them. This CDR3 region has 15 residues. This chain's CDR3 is CASSANRGSYYEQYF. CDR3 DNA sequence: TGCGCCAGCAGCGCCAATCGGGGGAGCTACTACGAGCAGTACTTC.

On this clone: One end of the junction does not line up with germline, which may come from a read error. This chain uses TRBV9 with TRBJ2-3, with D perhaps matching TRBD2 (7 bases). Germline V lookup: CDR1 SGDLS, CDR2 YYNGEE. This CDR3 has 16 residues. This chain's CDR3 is CASSVSGGGRTDTQYF. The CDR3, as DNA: TGTGCCAGTAGCGTATCGGGGGGCGGGCGCACAGATACGCAGTATTTT.

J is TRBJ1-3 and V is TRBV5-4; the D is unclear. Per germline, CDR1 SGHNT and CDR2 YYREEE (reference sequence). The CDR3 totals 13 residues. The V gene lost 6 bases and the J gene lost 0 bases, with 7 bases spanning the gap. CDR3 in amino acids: CASTGSSGNTIYF. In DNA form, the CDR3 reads TGTGCCAGCACCGGGAGCTCTGGAAACACCATATATTTT.